The 17 T cell receptor beta chains listed next were all sequenced from one sample in a study of blood T cell repertoires in COVID-19. Using immunoSEQ multiplex PCR, the repertoire was profiled, and TCRdb retains in-frame clones only, with some absent. The sample has more than 120,000 clones, roughly 89% seen once; the top ten hold roughly 1.6%. The sequencing sample was made of peripheral blood. These receptors were obtained from a human donor in a cohort sampled during active COVID-19.

The V gene is TRBV7-3, the J gene TRBJ2-3; D ambiguous. The CDR3 loop spans 15 amino acids. V gave up 5 bases and J gave up 5 bases, with 17 bases separating them. Germline values: CDR1 SGHTA, CDR2 FQGTGA. CDR3 DNA: TGTGCCAGCAGCCTACGAGCACTAACGATAGATACGCAGTATTTT. Translating gives CASSLRALTIDTQYF.

This rearrangement joins TRBV27 to TRBJ2-3; TRBD2 agrees at 12 bases. Germline CDR1 and CDR2: MNHEY and SMNVEV (reference sequence). J lost 4 bases, V lost 6 bases, and 8 bases had no gene match. The CDR3 covers 16 residues. DNA for the CDR3: TGTGCCAGCAGGCCTAGCGGGGGGGCCTTTTCAGATACGCAGTATTTT. This encodes CASRPSGGAFSDTQYF.

This chain links TRBV7-9 with TRBJ1-2; TRBD1 agrees at 9 bases. The germline V gene encodes CDR1 SEHNR and CDR2 FQNEAQ (reference sequence). V lost 4 bases, J lost 5 bases, and 14 bases stayed unmatched. There are 17 residues in the CDR3. The CDR3 nucleotides read TGTGCCAGCAGCTCAATCACACCGGACAGGGGAGGATATGGCTACACCTTC. This encodes CASSSITPDRGGYGYTF.

The J gene is TRBJ2-1, the V gene TRBV6-2 or TRBV6-3; 7 nucleotides agree with TRBD2. The CDR3 sequence is 15 residues long. The germline V gene has CDR1 MNHEY and CDR2 SVGEGT. J was trimmed by 8 bases and V by 4 bases; bases with no gene match: 11. CDR3 in amino acids: CASSLSGEAWDEQFF. The CDR3 DNA follows: TGTGCCAGCAGTTTAAGCGGGGAGGCCTGGGATGAGCAGTTCTTC.

The chain couples TRBV7-2 to TRBJ2-3, with 8 bases that match TRBD2. This CDR3 comprises 17 residues. V lost 2 bases and J lost 4; bases outside the gene matches: 11. Germline assignment: CDR1 SGHTA and CDR2 FQGNSA. The CDR3 reads CASSLPPAGAGPDTQYF. The CDR3 DNA sequence: TGTGCCAGCAGCTTACCCCCAGCGGGGGCGGGCCCAGATACGCAGTATTTT. The entire variable domain, with the rest obtained from reference TRBV7-2 and TRBJ2-3, is as follows: GAGVSQSPSNKVTEKGKDVELRCDPISGHTALYWYRQSLGQGLEFLIYFQGNSAPDKSGLPSDRFSAERTGGSVSTLTIQRTQQEDSAVYLCASSLPPAGAGPDTQYFGPGTRLTVL.

V and J are TRBV12-3 or TRBV12-4 and TRBJ2-7; TRBD2 might be the D (6 bases). The CDR3 is 12 residues long. The ends were cut back, 7 bases at V and 0 bases at J, with 7 bases in the middle. The CDR3 DNA reads TGTGCCAGCATGGGGGGCTCCTACGAGCAGTACTTC. It encodes CASMGGSYEQYF.

V gene TRBV7-9 combines with J gene TRBJ2-3; tentative D call: TRBD2 (7 bases). Trimming shortened V by 3 bases and J by 0 bases, and 10 bases separated the two germline ends. Germline V CDR1 and CDR2: SEHNR, FQNEAQ (reference sequence). The CDR3 totals 15 residues. The CDR3 sequence is CASSFGGPSTDTQYF. CDR3 DNA: TGTGCCAGCAGCTTCGGGGGGCCAAGCACAGATACGCAGTATTTT.

The chain uses TRBV7-6 and TRBJ2-3, with 9 bases identical to TRBD2. The CDR3 runs 18 residues. Trimming cost V 0 bases and J 2 bases; bases outside gene matches: 9. CDR1 is SGHVS and CDR2 is FNYEAQ in the germline V gene. The CDR3 coding sequence is TGTGCCAGCAGCTTAGCGCTGCTAGCGGGGACTAACACAGATACGCAGTATTTT. Amino acid sequence: CASSLALLAGTNTDTQYF.

The chain carries TRBV19 and TRBJ2-3, with 7 bases lining up with TRBD2. J lost 3 bases, V lost 5 bases, and 11 bases had no gene match. CDR1 and CDR2 from the germline V gene are LNHDA and SQIVND (reference sequence). The CDR3 is made up of 16 amino acids. The CDR3 sequence is CASSQQNLGGTDTQYF. The CDR3 DNA is TGTGCCAGTAGTCAACAGAACCTCGGGGGGACAGATACGCAGTATTTT.

Here the CDR3 DNA reads TGTGCCAGTAGTTCTGGTCGCGCTGAAGCTTTCTTT. Protein sequence: CASSSGRAEAFF. The chain recombines TRBV19 with TRBJ1-1; D unclear. Between the trimmed V and J ends, which lost 5 bases and 6 bases, there was a span of 10 bases. The CDR3 runs to 12 residues. The germline V gene has CDR1 LNHDA and CDR2 SQIVND (reference sequence).

V is TRBV29-1 and J is TRBJ2-7; weak D call: TRBD1 (6 bases). V dropped 4 bases and J dropped 0 bases, with 10 bases sitting between them. The CDR3 extends over 13 amino acids. Germline CDR1 is SQVTM and CDR2 is ANQGSEA. The CDR3 sequence: CSVVRQDSYEQYF. CDR3 coding DNA: TGCAGCGTTGTGCGACAGGACTCCTACGAGCAGTACTTC.

The chain employs TRBV4-2 and TRBJ1-6, with D possibly being TRBD1 (5 bases). V gave up 0 bases and J gave up 4 bases, with 7 bases separating them. Germline lookup yields CDR1 LGHNA and CDR2 YNFKEQ. This CDR3 is 15 amino acids long. The CDR3 loop reads CASSQEHRYNSPLHF. The DNA of the CDR3 is TGTGCCAGCAGCCAAGAACACAGGTATAATTCACCCCTCCACTTT.

The chain couples TRBV9 to TRBJ2-2, with 7 bases fitting TRBD2. Germline CDR1 and CDR2: SGDLS and YYNGEE. The CDR3 is made up of 17 amino acids. The ends lost 0 bases at V and 0 bases at J; junction bases unmatched: 5. CDR3 in DNA: TGTGCCAGCAGCGTAGGCGCTAGCGGATCGAACACCGGGGAGCTGTTTTTT. It codes for CASSVGASGSNTGELFF.

The CDR3 spells CASSLGGADTQYF. The CDR3 bases are TGTGCCAGCAGCTTAGGGGGGGCAGATACGCAGTATTTT. The V gene is TRBV11-3, the J gene TRBJ2-3, with D possibly TRBD2 on 6 matching bases. Looked up from germline, CDR1 is SGHNT and CDR2 is YENEEA. Trimming took off 1 base at V and 4 bases at J, with 6 bases between the two ends. The CDR3 length is 13 residues.

The V and J genes are TRBV28 and TRBJ1-6; D gene unclear. The CDR3 has 17 residues. V lost 6 bases and J 0 bases, leaving 15 bases between the germline ends. The V gene's germline CDR1 is MDHEN and CDR2 SYDVKM. The CDR3 sequence is CASSPMVRSSYNSPLHF. CDR3 nucleotide sequence: TGTGCCAGCAGCCCAATGGTCCGGAGCTCCTATAATTCACCCCTCCACTTT.

Comment on this clone: The sample carries other DNA sequences with the same CDR3. CDR3 bases: TGTGCCAGCAGTGAAGTCAGCTATGGCTACACCTTC. Its translation: CASSEVSYGYTF. V gene TRBV6-1 combines with J gene TRBJ1-2; D remains ambiguous. Deletions cut 1 base from V and 4 bases from J, with 4 bases between. The CDR3 runs 12 residues. Germline V gene sequence: CDR1 MNHNS, CDR2 SASEGT.

This clone occurred a few times. The chain couples TRBV5-1 to TRBJ1-6, with D possibly matching TRBD1 (5 bases). The CDR3 is 15 residues long. Germline CDR1 and CDR2: SGHRS and YFSETQ. The V and J ends lost 0 bases and 10 bases respectively, with 14 bases between them. CDR3 in amino acids: CASSLEGGEYSPLHF. The DNA for the CDR3 is TGCGCCAGCAGCTTGGAAGGAGGGGAATACTCACCCCTCCACTTT.